The 25 T cell receptor beta chains presented below share a single source sample, sequenced in a study of cytomegalovirus exposure and HLA in healthy donors. In the PCR, 60 Vbeta and 13 Jbeta primers were used. Method: immunoSEQ multiplex PCR; TCRdb's copy keeps in-frame clones and lacks some. The sample records around 210,000 clones, 78% being singletons. The sample was PBMCs. These receptors all come from a boy between 5 and 17 years old in good health and CMV-seronegative.

CDR3 sequence: CASSLGQGGVWPQHF. The CDR3 coding sequence is TGCGCCAGCAGCCTAGGACAGGGGGGGGTATGGCCCCAGCATTTT. The chain combines TRBV4-1 with TRBJ1-5, with 10 bases aligning to TRBD1. The junction had 9 bases not matched to a gene; V was cut back by 4 bases and J by 9 bases. Germline assignment: CDR1 MGHRA and CDR2 YSYEKL. The CDR3 contains 15 residues.

The chain has TRBV2 and TRBJ2-3; 11 nucleotides match TRBD2. This CDR3 is built from 15 residues. Germline CDR1 reads SNHLY; CDR2 reads FYNNEI. After removal of 11 bases from V and 2 bases from J, the junction contained 9 bases not matched to a gene. DNA of the CDR3: TGTGCCCAGACGATACTAGCGGGGGACACAGATACGCAGTATTTT. Protein product: CAQTILAGDTDTQYF.

This chain joins TRBV4-1 and TRBJ2-5; D perhaps matches TRBD1 (5 bases). The CDR3 consists of 14 residues. V was cut by 0 bases and J by 3 bases, with 8 bases left in between. The germline CDR1 and CDR2 sequences are MGHRA and YSYEKL. CDR3: CASSQDNRKETQYF. The CDR3 DNA sequence: TGCGCCAGCAGCCAAGACAACAGGAAAGAGACCCAGTACTTC.

The rearrangement joins TRBV5-4 to TRBJ2-5; 15 nucleotides align to TRBD2. CDR3 length equals 17 residues. Germline CDR1 and CDR2: SGHNT and YYREEE (reference sequence). Trimming at V came to 4 bases and at J to 9 bases, leaving 13 bases not matched to a gene. The DNA of the CDR3 is TGTGCCAGCAGCATAGGTAGCGGACTAGCGGGGGGGACCCCCCAGTACTTC. Amino acid sequence: CASSIGSGLAGGTPQYF.

This sequence joins TRBV9 and TRBJ2-7; 10 positions agree with TRBD1. CDR1 is SGDLS and CDR2 is YYNGEE in the germline V gene. This CDR3 is built from 17 residues. V gave up 4 bases and J gave up 0 bases; unmatched junction bases: 10. As DNA, the CDR3 is TGTGCCAGCAGCCCGAGACAGGGGGCCTACTACTCCTACGAGCAGTACTTC. Translated, it gives CASSPRQGAYYSYEQYF.

The chain links TRBV9 to TRBJ2-2, with D possibly TRBD1 on 5 matching bases. The CDR3 totals 14 residues. Between the trimmed V and J ends, which lost 4 bases and 1 base, there was a span of 8 bases. CDR1 is SGDLS and CDR2 is YYNGEE in the germline V gene. CDR3 bases: TGTGCCAGCAGCTACACAGGGAACACCGGGGAGCTGTTTTTT. Its protein is CASSYTGNTGELFF.

The genes are TRBV11-3 and TRBJ1-1; a weak D match, TRBD1 (5 bases). CDR3 length: 14 residues. Germline loops: CDR1 SGHNT, CDR2 YENEEA. Trimming cost V 3 bases and J 1 base, with 9 bases left between them. This CDR3 reads CASSFGQTNTEAFF. The CDR3 DNA reads as TGTGCCAGCAGCTTCGGACAAACGAACACTGAAGCTTTCTTT.

V and J are TRBV4-1 and TRBJ1-4; the D gene is possibly TRBD1 (6 bases). Germline V gene sequence: CDR1 MGHRA, CDR2 YSYEKL. CDR3 size: 15 residues. V gave up 4 bases and J gave up 7 bases, with 16 bases separating them. The chain's CDR3 is CASSPWQGIGEKLFF. In DNA, the CDR3 is TGCGCCAGCAGCCCTTGGCAGGGGATCGGTGAAAAACTGTTTTTT.

This chain links TRBV21-1 with TRBJ2-7; the DNA was not used to check the table's D call, TRBD1. TRBV21-1 counts as a pseudogene. The CDR3 runs to 17 residues. CDR3 loop: CASSKAGSRVEDYEQYF. The CDR3 DNA follows: TGTGCCAGCAGCAAAGCGGGTAGCAGGGTCGAGGACTACGAGCAGTACTTC.

The V and J genes are TRBV12-5 and TRBJ1-6; 7 nucleotides match TRBD1. J lost 5 bases, V lost 9 bases, and 10 bases had no gene match. CDR1 LGHNT and CDR2 FRNRAP come from the germline V gene. This CDR3 contains 15 residues. The chain's CDR3 is CASSDRAPHNSPLHF. The DNA of the CDR3 is TGTGCTAGCTCCGACAGGGCCCCTCATAATTCACCCCTCCACTTT.

V gene TRBV7-9 combines with J gene TRBJ1-5, with D uncertain. V was cut by 3 bases and J by 2 bases, with 11 bases left in between. Per the germline V gene, CDR1 is SEHNR and CDR2 is FQNEAQ (reference sequence). There are 15 residues in the CDR3. For the CDR3, the DNA is TGTGCCAGCAGCTTCTCTGCCGGGGGCAATCAGCCCCAGCATTTT. Its translation: CASSFSAGGNQPQHF.

The chain combines TRBV28 with TRBJ2-7; a weak D match, TRBD1 (5 bases). V gave up 2 bases and J gave up 0 bases, with 8 bases separating them. The CDR3 runs to 14 residues. Germline V gene data show CDR1 as MDHEN and CDR2 as SYDVKM. This chain's CDR3 is CASSLHRGSYEQYF. The DNA of the CDR3 is TGTGCCAGCAGTTTACATAGGGGCTCCTACGAGCAGTACTTC.

This chain links TRBV30 with TRBJ1-6; TRBD1 aligns across 8 bases. Germline loops: CDR1 GTSNPN, CDR2 SVGIG (reference sequence). The CDR3 extends over 15 amino acids. The junction had 7 bases not matched to a gene; V was cut back by 3 bases and J by 6 bases. CDR3 in DNA: TGTGCCTGGAGGGGCGTTGGACAGGGTAATTCACCCCTCCACTTT. This encodes CAWRGVGQGNSPLHF.

This clone occurred once. V and J are TRBV27 and TRBJ1-1; 8 bases line up with TRBD1. Trimming at V came to 0 bases and at J to 3 bases, leaving 15 bases not matched to a gene. The CDR3 consists of 19 residues. Per the germline V gene, CDR1 is MNHEY and CDR2 is SMNVEV (reference sequence). The CDR3 here is CASSLSLVRGRRLDTEAFF. CDR3 bases: TGTGCCAGCAGTTTATCGTTAGTCAGGGGGCGCAGGCTGGACACTGAAGCTTTCTTT.

A few counts support this clone. This rearrangement joins TRBV7-2 to TRBJ2-7, with a possible D match to TRBD1 (5 bases). With 2 bases removed from V and 3 bases from J, the gap between germline ends came to 14 bases. The CDR3 totals 15 residues. The germline V gene encodes CDR1 SGHTA and CDR2 FQGNSA. The CDR3: CASSLRDSQIYEQYF. In DNA, the CDR3 is TGTGCCAGCAGCTTAAGAGACAGCCAGATCTACGAGCAGTACTTC.

The chain couples TRBV6-6 to TRBJ2-2; the D gene is possibly TRBD2 (6 bases). The CDR3 spans 14 residues. Trimming stripped 7 bases from V and 3 bases from J, with 12 bases between. Germline lookup yields CDR1 MNHNY and CDR2 SVGAGI (reference sequence). The CDR3 reads CASINSGYTGELFF. The CDR3 bases are TGTGCCAGCATTAATAGCGGATACACCGGGGAGCTGTTTTTT.

This CDR3 is CASSRTATNTEAFF. Written as DNA, the CDR3 is TGCGCCAGCAGCAGGACAGCCACGAACACTGAAGCTTTCTTT. This sequence joins TRBV5-1 and TRBJ1-1; D is perhaps TRBD1 (6 bases). Looked up from germline, CDR1 is SGHRS and CDR2 is YFSETQ. The CDR3 spans 14 residues. Deletions cut 4 bases from V and 1 base from J, with 11 bases between.

The chain joins TRBV6-1 to TRBJ1-6; D gene ambiguous. Germline CDR1 and CDR2: MNHNS and SASEGT. Trimming took off 2 bases at V and 16 bases at J, with 24 bases between the two ends. The CDR3 has 16 residues. The CDR3 region is CASSESPYVGVELLHF. The DNA of the CDR3 is TGTGCCAGCAGTGAAAGCCCTTACGTGGGAGTGGAGCTACTCCACTTT.

The chain carries TRBV5-1 and TRBJ2-1; D gene ambiguous. Germline lookup yields CDR1 SGHRS and CDR2 YFSETQ. V was trimmed by 3 bases and J by 7 bases, leaving 14 bases between them. This CDR3 spans 14 amino acids. As DNA, the CDR3 is TGCGCCAGCAGCTGGGCGAGCCCTGAGAATGAGCAGTTCTTC. Protein: CASSWASPENEQFF.

The V gene is TRBV5-1, the J gene TRBJ2-7; 10 bases line up with TRBD2. V lost 1 base to trimming and J lost 4 bases; unmatched junction nucleotides: 5. This CDR3 has 15 residues. CDR1 and CDR2 (germline): SGHRS, YFSETQ. CDR3 in amino acids: CASSLFTAGGYEQYF. CDR3 nucleotide sequence: TGCGCCAGCAGCTTGTTCACAGCGGGAGGGTACGAGCAGTACTTC.

The V call is TRBV19, the J call TRBJ1-1, with D possibly being TRBD1 (5 bases). V lost 4 bases and J lost 5, with 8 bases in between. Germline-derived CDR1 and CDR2 are LNHDA and SQIVND (reference sequence). The CDR3 extends over 12 amino acids. The CDR3 region has the DNA TGTGCCAGTAGTAGGGGCTGGACTGAAGCTTTCTTT. Translating it yields CASSRGWTEAFF.

The chain employs TRBV6-5 and TRBJ1-3, with D hard to call. V lost 6 bases and J 4 bases, leaving 16 bases between the germline ends. The germline gives CDR1 MNHEY, CDR2 SVGAGI. The CDR3 sequence is 15 residues long. The CDR3 here is CASSLSGYLGNTIYF. The CDR3 DNA reads TGTGCCAGCAGCCTTTCAGGATATCTAGGAAACACCATATATTTT.

The V gene is TRBV7-8, the J gene TRBJ2-3; 12 nucleotides align to TRBD2. Germline-derived CDR1 and CDR2 are SGHVS and FQNEAQ. With 2 bases clipped from V and 2 bases from J, the junction kept 2 bases outside the gene matches. This CDR3 has 16 residues. The CDR3 protein is CASSLRLAGVTDTQYF. CDR3 sequence (DNA): TGTGCCAGCAGCTTACGACTAGCGGGGGTCACAGATACGCAGTATTTT.

This sequence joins TRBV5-1 and TRBJ2-7, with 11 bases that match TRBD2. Trimming at V came to 2 bases and at J to 2 bases, leaving 6 bases not matched to a gene. Per germline, CDR1 SGHRS and CDR2 YFSETQ. The CDR3 length is 16 residues. The CDR3 nucleotides are TGCGCCAGCAGCTTTACGACTAGCGGGGCAACCTACGAGCAGTACTTC. This encodes CASSFTTSGATYEQYF. The full variable domain, with the rest looked up from reference TRBV5-1 and TRBJ2-7, is KAGVTQTPRYLIKTRGQQVTLSCSPISGHRSVSWYQQTPGQGLQFLFEYFSETQRNKGNFPGRFSGRQFSNSRSEMNVSTLELGDSALYLCASSFTTSGATYEQYFGPGTRLTVT.

The chain carries TRBV5-1 and TRBJ2-5, with a possible D match to TRBD1 (6 bases). Judging by the DNA end, TRBJ2-7 fits better; the J call may be wrong. The CDR3 totals 15 residues. Germline V gene data show CDR1 as SGHRS and CDR2 as YFSETQ. The CDR3 sequence: CASSRYVGGSYEQYF. The CDR3 DNA is TGCGCCAGCAGCCGGTACGTAGGGGGATCCTACGAGCAGTACTTC.